This entry features one T cell receptor (beta chain) sequence. The source of the sample is a study of CD8+CD57+ T cells in acquired aplastic anemia. The patients chosen for sequencing had shown expansion of CD8+CD57+ cells (detected by flow cytometry). Genomic DNA, serving as template, underwent TCR beta VDJ and CDR3 profiling. TCRdb independently ran MiXCR on the reads; one entry per CDR3 protein. Of approximately 470,000 distinct CDR3 sequences listed, less than 35% are singletons. The CDR3 has 12 amino acids. Germline-derived CDR1 and CDR2 are SGHVS and FQNEAQ. The V gene lost 2 bases and the J gene lost 5 bases, with 6 bases spanning the gap.

The chain combines TRBV7-8 with TRBJ1-1; D is unclear. Input material: sorted CD4+, CD8+, or CD8+CD57+ T cells (not recorded which) from PBMCs. The receptor was derived from a human donor with aplastic anemia. The CDR3 sequence is CASSLIETEAFF. CDR3 DNA: TGTGCCAGCAGCTTAATTGAAACTGAAGCTTTCTTT.